The clone carrying this T cell receptor (beta chain) appeared a few times. Its antigen remains unknown. TCRdb reanalysed the reads using MiXCR and keeps one entry per CDR3 protein. The sample has 740,000 or so distinct CDR3 sequences, approximately 40% seen once; the top ten hold under 3%. This specimen belongs to a study of T cell repertoires in cytomegalovirus infection. Study as a whole: It was the public TCR beta signatures that indicated both CMV infection and matching HLA type. Findings and caveats of the study: Clonotype analysis showed dominance of the ex vivo response by HLA-C-restricted CMV-specific TCR beta clonotypes.

Per germline, CDR1 MDHEN and CDR2 SYDVKM. The CDR3 length is 15 residues. V lost 5 bases and J lost 1, with 12 bases in between. The chain carries TRBV28 and TRBJ2-4; D may be TRBD1 or TRBD2 (5 bases each). The sequence was collected from a human donor in good health (CMV status not recorded). Some clones in this sample may be carry-over from other donors' samples. Sequences were obtained from PBMCs. CDR3 in amino acids: CASSPIWGAKNIQYF. CDR3 in DNA: TGTGCCAGCAGTCCTATATGGGGGGCCAAAAACATTCAGTACTTC.